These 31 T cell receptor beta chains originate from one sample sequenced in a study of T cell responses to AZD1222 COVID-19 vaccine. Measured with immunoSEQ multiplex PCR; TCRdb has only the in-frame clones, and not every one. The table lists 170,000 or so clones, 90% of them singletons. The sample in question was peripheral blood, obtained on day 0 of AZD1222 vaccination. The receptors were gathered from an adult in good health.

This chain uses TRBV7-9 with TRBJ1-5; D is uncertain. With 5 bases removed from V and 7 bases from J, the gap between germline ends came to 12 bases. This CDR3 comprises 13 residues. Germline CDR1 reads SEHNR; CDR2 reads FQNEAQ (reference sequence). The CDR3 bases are TGTGCCAGCAGCCTAACAGCTGGGCAGCCCCAGCATTTT. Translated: CASSLTAGQPQHF.

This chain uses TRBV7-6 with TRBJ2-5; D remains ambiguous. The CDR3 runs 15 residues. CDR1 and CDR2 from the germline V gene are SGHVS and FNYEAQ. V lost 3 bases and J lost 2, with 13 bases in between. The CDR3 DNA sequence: TGTGCCAGCAGCTTGTCCGGGTACCGTCAAGAGACCCAGTACTTC. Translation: CASSLSGYRQETQYF.

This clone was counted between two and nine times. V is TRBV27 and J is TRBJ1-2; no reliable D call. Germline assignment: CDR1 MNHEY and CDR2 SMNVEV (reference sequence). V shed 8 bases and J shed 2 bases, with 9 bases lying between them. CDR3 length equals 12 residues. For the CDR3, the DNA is TGTGCCAGCTCCCAAGGAAACTATGGCTACACCTTC. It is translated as CASSQGNYGYTF.

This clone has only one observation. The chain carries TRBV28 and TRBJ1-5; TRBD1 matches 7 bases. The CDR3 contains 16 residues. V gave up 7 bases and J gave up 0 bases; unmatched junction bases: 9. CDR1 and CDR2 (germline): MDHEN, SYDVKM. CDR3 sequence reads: CASTTGQRYSNQPQHF. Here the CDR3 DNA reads TGTGCCAGCACCACGGGACAGCGATATAGCAATCAGCCCCAGCATTTT.

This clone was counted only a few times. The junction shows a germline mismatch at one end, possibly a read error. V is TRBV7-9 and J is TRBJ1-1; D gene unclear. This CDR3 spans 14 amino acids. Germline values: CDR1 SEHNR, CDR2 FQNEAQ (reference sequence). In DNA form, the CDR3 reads TGTGCCAGCACCTTATCGGCGGGGTTCACTGAAGCTTTCTTT. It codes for CASTLSAGFTEAFF.

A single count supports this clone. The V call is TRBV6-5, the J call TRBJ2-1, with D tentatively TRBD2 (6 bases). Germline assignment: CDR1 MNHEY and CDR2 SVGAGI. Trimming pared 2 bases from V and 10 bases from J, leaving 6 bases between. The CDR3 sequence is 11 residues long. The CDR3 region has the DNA TGTGCCAGCAGTTACCGGGAGGAGCAGTTCTTC. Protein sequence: CASSYREEQFF.

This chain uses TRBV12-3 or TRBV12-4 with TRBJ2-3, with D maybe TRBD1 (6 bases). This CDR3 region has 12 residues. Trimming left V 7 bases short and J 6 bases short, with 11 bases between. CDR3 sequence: CASKKGDDTQYF. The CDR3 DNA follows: TGTGCCAGCAAAAAGGGGGACGATACGCAGTATTTT.

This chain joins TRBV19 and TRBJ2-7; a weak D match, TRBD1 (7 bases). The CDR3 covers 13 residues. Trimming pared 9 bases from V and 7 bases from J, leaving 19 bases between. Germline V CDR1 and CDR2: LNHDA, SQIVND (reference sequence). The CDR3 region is CASSLEGAGEQYF. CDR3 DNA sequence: TGTGCCAGCTCCCTGGAGGGGGCGGGGGAGCAGTACTTC.

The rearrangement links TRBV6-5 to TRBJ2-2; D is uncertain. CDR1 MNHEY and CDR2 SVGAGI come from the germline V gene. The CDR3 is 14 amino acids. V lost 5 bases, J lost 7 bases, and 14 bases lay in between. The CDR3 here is CASSRVPAGGELFF. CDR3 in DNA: TGTGCCAGCAGTCGGGTCCCAGCAGGCGGGGAGCTGTTTTTT.

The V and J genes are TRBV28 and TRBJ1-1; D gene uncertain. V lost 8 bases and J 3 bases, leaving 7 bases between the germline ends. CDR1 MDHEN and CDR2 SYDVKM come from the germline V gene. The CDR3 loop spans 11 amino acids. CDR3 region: CASCSYTEAFF. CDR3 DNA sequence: TGTGCCAGCTGTTCGTACACTGAAGCTTTCTTT.

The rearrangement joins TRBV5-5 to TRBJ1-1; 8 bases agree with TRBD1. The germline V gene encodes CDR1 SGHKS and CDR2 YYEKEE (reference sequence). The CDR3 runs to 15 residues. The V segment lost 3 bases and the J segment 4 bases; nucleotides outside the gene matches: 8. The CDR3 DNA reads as TGTGCCAGCAGCTGGTCCGGGACAGGCGTCACTGAAGCTTTCTTT. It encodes CASSWSGTGVTEAFF.

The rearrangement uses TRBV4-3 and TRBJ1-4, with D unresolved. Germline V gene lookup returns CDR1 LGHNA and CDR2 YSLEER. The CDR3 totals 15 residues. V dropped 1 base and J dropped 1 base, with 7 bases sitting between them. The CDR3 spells CASSQGLLTNEKLFF. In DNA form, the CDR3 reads TGCGCCAGCAGCCAAGGGCTGTTAACTAATGAAAAACTGTTTTTT.

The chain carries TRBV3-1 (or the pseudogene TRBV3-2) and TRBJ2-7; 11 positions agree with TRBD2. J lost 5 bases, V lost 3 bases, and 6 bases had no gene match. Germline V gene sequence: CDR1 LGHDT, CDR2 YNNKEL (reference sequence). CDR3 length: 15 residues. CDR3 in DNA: TGTGCCAGCAGCCATTTAGCGGGGGGGCCTAACGAGCAGTACTTC. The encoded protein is CASSHLAGGPNEQYF.

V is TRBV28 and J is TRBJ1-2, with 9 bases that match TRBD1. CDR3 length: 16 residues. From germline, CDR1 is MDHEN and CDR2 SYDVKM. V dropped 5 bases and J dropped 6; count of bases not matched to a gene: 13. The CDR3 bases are TGTGCCAGCAGTCCCGCGCGACTACGGACAGGGGATGGCTACACCTTC. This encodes CASSPARLRTGDGYTF.

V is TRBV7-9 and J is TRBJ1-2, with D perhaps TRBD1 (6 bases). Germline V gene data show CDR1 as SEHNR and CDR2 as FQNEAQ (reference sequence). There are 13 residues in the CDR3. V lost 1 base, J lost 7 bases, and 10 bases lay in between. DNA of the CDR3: TGTGCCAGCAGCTTAGGGACAGCGGGTGGCTACACCTTC. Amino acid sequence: CASSLGTAGGYTF.

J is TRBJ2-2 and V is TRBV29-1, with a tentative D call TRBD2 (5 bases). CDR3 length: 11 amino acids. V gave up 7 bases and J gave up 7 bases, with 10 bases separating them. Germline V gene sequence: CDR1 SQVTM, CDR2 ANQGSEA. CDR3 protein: CSALGGGELFF. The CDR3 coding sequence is TGCAGCGCACTTGGAGGCGGGGAGCTGTTTTTT.

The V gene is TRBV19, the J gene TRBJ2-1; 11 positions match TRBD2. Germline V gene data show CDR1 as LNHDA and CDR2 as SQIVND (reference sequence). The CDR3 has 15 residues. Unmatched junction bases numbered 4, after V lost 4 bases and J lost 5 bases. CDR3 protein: CASSTGLADNNEQFF. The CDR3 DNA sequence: TGTGCCAGTAGTACGGGACTAGCGGATAACAATGAGCAGTTCTTC.

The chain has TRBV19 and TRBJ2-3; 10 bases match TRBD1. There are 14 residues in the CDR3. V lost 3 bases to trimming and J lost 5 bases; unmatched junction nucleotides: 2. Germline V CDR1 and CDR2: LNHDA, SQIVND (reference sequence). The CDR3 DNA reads TGTGCCAGTAGTATGACAGGGGGCGAAGATACGCAGTATTTT. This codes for CASSMTGGEDTQYF.

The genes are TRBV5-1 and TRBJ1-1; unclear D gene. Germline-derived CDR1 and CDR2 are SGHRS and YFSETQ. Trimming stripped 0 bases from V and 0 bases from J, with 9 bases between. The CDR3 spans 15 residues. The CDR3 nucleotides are TGCGCCAGCAGCTTGGGGGGAGAGGTGAACACTGAAGCTTTCTTT. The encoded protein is CASSLGGEVNTEAFF. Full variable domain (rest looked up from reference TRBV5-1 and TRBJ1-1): KAGVTQTPRYLIKTRGQQVTLSCSPISGHRSVSWYQQTPGQGLQFLFEYFSETQRNKGNFPGRFSGRQFSNSRSEMNVSTLELGDSALYLCASSLGGEVNTEAFFGQGTRLTVV.

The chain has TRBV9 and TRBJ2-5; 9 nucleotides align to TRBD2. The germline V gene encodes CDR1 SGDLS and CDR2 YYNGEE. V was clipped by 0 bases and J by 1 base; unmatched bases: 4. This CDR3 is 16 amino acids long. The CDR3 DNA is TGTGCCAGCAGCGTAGAAGCGGGGGGCCTCCAAGAGACCCAGTACTTC. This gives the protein CASSVEAGGLQETQYF.

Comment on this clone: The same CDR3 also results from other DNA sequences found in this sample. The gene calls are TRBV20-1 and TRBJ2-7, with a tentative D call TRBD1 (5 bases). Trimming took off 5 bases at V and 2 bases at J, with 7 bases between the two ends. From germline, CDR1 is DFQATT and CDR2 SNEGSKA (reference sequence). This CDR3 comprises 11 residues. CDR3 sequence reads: CSAGAAYEQYF. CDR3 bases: TGCAGTGCTGGGGCGGCCTACGAGCAGTACTTC.

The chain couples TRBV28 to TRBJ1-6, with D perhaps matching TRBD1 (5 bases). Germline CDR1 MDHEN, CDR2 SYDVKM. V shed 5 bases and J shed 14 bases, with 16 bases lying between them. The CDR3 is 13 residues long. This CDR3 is CASSGGAPGALHF. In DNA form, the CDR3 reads TGTGCCAGCAGTGGCGGGGCCCCCGGGGCCCTCCACTTT.

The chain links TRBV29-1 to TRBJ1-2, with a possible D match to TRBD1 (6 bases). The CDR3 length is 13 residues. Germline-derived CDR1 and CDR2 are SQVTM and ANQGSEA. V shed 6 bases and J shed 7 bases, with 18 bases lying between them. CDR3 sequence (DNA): TGCAGCGTCGACGGGGGCAAAATAGGTGGCTACACCTTC. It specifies CSVDGGKIGGYTF. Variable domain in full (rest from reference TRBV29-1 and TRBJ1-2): SAVISQKPSRDICQRGTSLTIQCQVDSQVTMMFWYRQQPGQSLTLIATANQGSEATYESGFVIDKFPISRPNLTFSTLTVSNMSPEDSSIYLCSVDGGKIGGYTFGSGTRLTVV.

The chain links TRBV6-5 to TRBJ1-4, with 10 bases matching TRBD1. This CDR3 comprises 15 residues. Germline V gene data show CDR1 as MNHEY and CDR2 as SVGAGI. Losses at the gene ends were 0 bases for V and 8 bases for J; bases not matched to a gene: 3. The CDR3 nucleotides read TGTGCCAGCAGTTACTCGACAGGGGGCTGGGAAAAACTGTTTTTT. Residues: CASSYSTGGWEKLFF.

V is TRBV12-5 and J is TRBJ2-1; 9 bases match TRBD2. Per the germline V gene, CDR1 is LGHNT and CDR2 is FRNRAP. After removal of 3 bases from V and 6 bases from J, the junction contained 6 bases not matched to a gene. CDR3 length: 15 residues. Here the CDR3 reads CASGLGGGGINEQFF. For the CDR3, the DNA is TGTGCTAGTGGTTTAGGCGGGGGGGGTATCAATGAGCAGTTCTTC. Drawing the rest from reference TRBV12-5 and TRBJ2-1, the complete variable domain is DARVTQTPRHKVTEMGQEVTMRCQPILGHNTVFWYRQTMMQGLELLAYFRNRAPLDDSGMPKDRFSAEMPDATLATLKIQPSEPRDSAVYFCASGLGGGGINEQFFGPGTRLTVL.

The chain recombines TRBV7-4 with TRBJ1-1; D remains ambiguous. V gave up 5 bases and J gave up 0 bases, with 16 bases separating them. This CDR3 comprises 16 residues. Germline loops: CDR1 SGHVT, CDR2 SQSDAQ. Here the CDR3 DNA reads TGTGCCAGCAGCCCCGGTGGAACAGATATGAACACTGAAGCTTTCTTT. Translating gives CASSPGGTDMNTEAFF.

The CDR3 region is CASSPLRGLPKAFF. DNA of the CDR3: TGTGCCAGCAGCCCCTTGAGGGGCCTACCAAAAGCTTTCTTT. V and J are TRBV11-2 and TRBJ1-1; D perhaps matches TRBD1 (5 bases). The CDR3 extends over 14 amino acids. V lost 5 bases and J lost 9, with 19 bases in between. Germline values: CDR1 SGHAT, CDR2 FQNNGV. Drawing the rest from reference TRBV11-2 and TRBJ1-1, the complete variable domain is EAGVAQSPRYKIIEKRQSVAFWCNPISGHATLYWYQQILGQGPKLLIQFQNNGVVDDSQLPKDRFSAERLKGVDSTLKIQPAKLEDSAVYLCASSPLRGLPKAFFGQGTRLTVV.

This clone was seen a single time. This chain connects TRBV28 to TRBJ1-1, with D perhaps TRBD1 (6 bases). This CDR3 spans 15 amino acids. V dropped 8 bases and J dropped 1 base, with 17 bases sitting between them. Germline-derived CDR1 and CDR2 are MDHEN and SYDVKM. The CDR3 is CASEKTGTPNTEAFF. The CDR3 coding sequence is TGTGCCAGCGAAAAAACCGGGACACCGAACACTGAAGCTTTCTTT. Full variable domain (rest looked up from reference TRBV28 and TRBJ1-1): DVKVTQSSRYLVKRTGEKVFLECVQDMDHENMFWYRQDPGLGLRLIYFSYDVKMKEKGDIPEGYSVSREKKERFSLILESASTNQTSMYLCASEKTGTPNTEAFFGQGTRLTVV.

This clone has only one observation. The DNA of the CDR3 is TGTGCCTGGATGAGGCAAGGACGTCGGGGCACTGAAGCTTTCTTT. Translating gives CAWMRQGRRGTEAFF. This chain links TRBV30 with TRBJ1-1; D remains ambiguous. Trimming took 4 bases from V and 4 from J, leaving 19 bases between them. Germline-derived CDR1 and CDR2 are GTSNPN and SVGIG (reference sequence). The CDR3 covers 15 residues.

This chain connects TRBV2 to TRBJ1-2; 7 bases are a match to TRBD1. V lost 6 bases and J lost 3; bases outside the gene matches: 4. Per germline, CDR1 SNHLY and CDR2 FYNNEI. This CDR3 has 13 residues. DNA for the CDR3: TGTGCCAGCAGGGGGACAGTGGACTATGGCTACACCTTC. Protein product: CASRGTVDYGYTF. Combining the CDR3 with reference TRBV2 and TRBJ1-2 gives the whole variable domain EPEVTQTPSHQVTQMGQEVILRCVPISNHLYFYWYRQILGQKVEFLVSFYNNEISEKSEIFDDQFSVERPDGSNFTLKIRSTKLEDSAMYFCASRGTVDYGYTFGSGTRLTVV.

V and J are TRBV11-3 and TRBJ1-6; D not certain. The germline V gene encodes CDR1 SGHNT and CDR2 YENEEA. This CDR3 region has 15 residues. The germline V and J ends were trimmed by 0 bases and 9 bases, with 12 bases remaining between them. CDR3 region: CASSLESGGVSPLHF. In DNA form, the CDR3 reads TGTGCCAGCAGCTTAGAAAGCGGCGGGGTTTCACCCCTCCACTTT.